This T cell receptor beta chain originates from a study of blood T cell repertoires in COVID-19. About the research overall: From T cells, B-cell-depleted T cells, or PBMCs came the material, which was cDNA or gDNA.

The CDR3 runs 15 residues. Between the trimmed V and J ends, which lost 6 bases and 2 bases, there was a span of 16 bases. In germline, CDR1 is SNHLY, CDR2 FYNNEI. Generated by immunoSEQ multiplex PCR, the TCRdb table keeps only in-frame clones and is missing some. Of around 280,000 clones detected, approximately 89% appear once; the ten largest clones hold around 10%. The genes are TRBV2 and TRBJ1-2; D call uncertain. The sequence was collected from a woman aged 25-40 years with COVID-19, enrolled during active disease. The sequenced sample consisted of peripheral blood. The CDR3 sequence: CASRRERGNNYGYTF. The DNA for the CDR3 is TGTGCCAGCAGGAGGGAGCGGGGAAACAACTATGGCTACACCTTC.